A selection of T cell receptor beta chains follows, all from one sample in a study of blood T cell repertoires in COVID-19. TCRdb's copy holds only in-frame clones and misses some; the assay was immunoSEQ multiplex PCR. The sample has 90,000 to 150,000 clones; 79% are singletons. Input material: peripheral blood. The receptors were gathered from an elderly woman with acute or convalescent COVID-19. The CDR3 runs from the conserved cysteine through the conserved F or W. A D gene is named only where the DNA matches it firmly. Expanded clones are given a class, and other clones once, few, many or no size at all.

TRBJ1-1 | NA | TRBV18 | NA | TGTGCCAGCTCACCGAGGAGGGAGAACACTGAAGCTTTCTTT | CASSPRRENTEAFF
TRBJ1-2 | NA | TRBV28 | NA | TGTGCCAGCAGTTTAGGAGGACAGTTACGTTATGGCTACACCTTC | CASSLGGQLRYGYTF
TRBJ2-3 | NA | TRBV11-3 | NA | TGTGCCAGCAGCGGGGGGGCCCCAGATACGCAGTATTTT | CASSGGAPDTQYF
TRBJ1-2 | NA | TRBV10-3 | TRBD1 | TGTGCCATCAGTGGTGGGCAGGGGGCAGATGGCTACACCTTC | CAISGGQGADGYTF
TRBJ2-5 | NA | TRBV27 | NA | TGTGCCAGCAGTCGAGGACAAGGAGAGACCCAGTACTTC | CASSRGQGETQYF
TRBJ2-2 | NA | TRBV9 | TRBD2 | TGTGCCAGCAGCGGTGGACTAGCGGAGAACACCGGGGAGCTGTTTTTT | CASSGGLAENTGELFF
TRBJ1-3 | NA | TRBV4-2 | NA | TGTGCCAGCAGCCAAGATGCCCCACGGGGGTTAGGTGGAAACACCATATATTTT | CASSQDAPRGLGGNTIYF
TRBJ1-6 | NA | TRBV4-3 | TRBD1 | TGCGCCAGCAGCCAGGACCTGGGACAGGTTAATTCACCCCTCCACTTT | CASSQDLGQVNSPLHF
TRBJ2-2 | NA | TRBV30 | TRBD2 | TGTGCCTGGAGTTCAGTTAGCGGGGGGGCCGTCACCGGGGAGCTGTTTTTT | CAWSSVSGGAVTGELFF
TRBJ2-5 | NA | TRBV5-4 | NA | TGTGCCAGCAGCTGGGAAGGGGATGGGGAGACCCAGTACTTC | CASSWEGDGETQYF
TRBJ2-7 | NA | TRBV20-1 | NA | TGCAGTGCTAGTTATGTGGGGGGGCGGAGAGAGCAGTACTTC | CSASYVGGRREQYF
TRBJ2-1 | NA | TRBV4-2 | TRBD2 | TGTGCCAGCAGCCAAGATGGGGCTAGCGGACTCTACAATGAGCAGTTCTTC | CASSQDGASGLYNEQFF
TRBJ1-5 | NA | TRBV7-9 | NA | TGTGCCAGCAGCTTATCAGGGGATCATCAGCCCCAGCATTTT | CASSLSGDHQPQHF
TRBJ1-5 | once | TRBV19 | TRBD1 | TGTGCCAGTAGTAGAACCTCTACCGGGACAGGGGGACATCAGCCCCAGCATTTT | CASSRTSTGTGGHQPQHF
TRBJ2-1 | NA | TRBV24-1 | NA | TGTGCCACCAGTGACCCAGGACCCCGGAGGTACAATGAGCAGTTCTTC | CATSDPGPRRYNEQFF
TRBJ2-1 | NA | TRBV2 | TRBD1 | TGTGCCACCCACCCCGGGACAGGGCGGAATGAGCAGTTCTTC | CATHPGTGRNEQFF
TRBJ1-2 | NA | TRBV9 | NA | TGTGCCAGCAGCGCCGGAGGCTGGGGTTATAGCTATGGCTACACCTTC | CASSAGGWGYSYGYTF
TRBJ2-5 | once | TRBV20-1 | TRBD2 | TGCAGTGCTAGTCGCTTACAGACTAGCGGTCAAGAGACCCAGTACTTC | CSASRLQTSGQETQYF
TRBJ2-5 | NA | TRBV5-1 | NA | TGCGCCAGCAGCTTGATGTCCGGGGTAGGAGAGACCCAGTACTTC | CASSLMSGVGETQYF
TRBJ2-7 | once | TRBV5-1 | TRBD1 | TGCGCCAGCAGCAAGGGAGCAACCGGGACAGGGAGGTACGAGCAGTACTTC | CASSKGATGTGRYEQYF
TRBJ1-5 | NA | TRBV6-5 | NA | TGTGCCAGCAGGCTGGACTCTCGGGGAGCCCAGCATTTT | CASRLDSRGAQHF
TRBJ1-2 | NA | TRBV2 | NA | TGTGCCAGCAGTGAGTCGGGTTACTCCGGCTACACCTTC | CASSESGYSGYTF
TRBJ1-6 | NA | TRBV5-5 | NA | TGTGCCAGCAGCTTAATCGGCGGACAGATGAATTCACCCCTCCACTTT | CASSLIGGQMNSPLHF
TRBJ1-4 | NA | TRBV19 | NA | TGTGCCAGTAGTATAACGGCAGGGAACGGTGAAAAACTGTTTTTT | CASSITAGNGEKLFF
TRBJ2-3 | NA | TRBV4-3 | NA | TGCGCCAGCAGCCAACACTCAAGCACAGATACGCAGTATTTT | CASSQHSSTDTQYF
TRBJ1-5 | NA | TRBV5-1 | TRBD1 | TGCGCCAGCAGGGACAGGGCGGATAGCAATCAGCCCCAGCATTTT | CASRDRADSNQPQHF
TRBJ2-7 | NA | TRBV28 | NA | TGTGCCAGCACCACCTACTACGAGCAGTACTTC | CASTTYYEQYF
TRBJ2-1 | NA | TRBV6-5 | TRBD1 | TGTGCCAGCAGTTTCGGACAGGGCGATGAGCAGTTCTTC | CASSFGQGDEQFF
TRBJ1-5 | NA | TRBV28 | NA | TGTGCCAGCAGTTTTATCGAGGCGGATCAGCCCCAGCATTTT | CASSFIEADQPQHF
TRBJ1-2 | NA | TRBV27 | NA | TGTGCCAGCAGTTTCAGAAGTAACTATGGCTACACCTTC | CASSFRSNYGYTF
TRBJ1-5 | NA | TRBV30 | NA | TGTGCCTGGAGTGACAGGGCCGATCAGCCCCAGCATTTT | CAWSDRADQPQHF
TRBJ2-5 | NA | TRBV4-2 | NA | TGTGCCAGCAGCCAAGAATCAAGGGGCGAGGAGACCCAGTACTTC | CASSQESRGEETQYF
TRBJ1-6 | NA | TRBV10-3 | NA | TGTGCCATCAGTGAGTCGACAGATAATTCACCCCTCCACTTT | CAISESTDNSPLHF